The clone carrying this TCR beta chain occurred many times. Here immunoSEQ multiplex PCR was the method, and the copy in TCRdb shows in-frame clones only, minus some. The repertoire holds 95,000 to 150,000 clones, roughly 84% seen once, with about 3.8% in the top ten. The data stem from a study of blood T cell repertoires in COVID-19. Across the study: T cells, B-cell-depleted T cells, or PBMCs provided the cDNA or gDNA that served as material.

Germline CDR1 reads MDHEN; CDR2 reads SYDVKM. The CDR3 is 16 residues long. Trimming cost V 2 bases and J 7 bases; bases outside gene matches: 11. The V gene is TRBV28, the J gene TRBJ1-2; TRBD1 matches 9 bases. Sequencing used peripheral blood. The receptor comes from a man aged 60 to 69 with acute or convalescent COVID-19. CDR3 nucleotide sequence: TGTGCCAGCAGTTTAGCCTTGACAGGGGGAAGGATTGGCTACACCTTC. Amino acid sequence: CASSLALTGGRIGYTF.